The following is a T cell receptor beta chain sequence with its context. Antigen specificity is unknown. Looked up from germline, CDR1 is SGHVS and CDR2 is FNYEAQ. Trimming cost V 5 bases and J 1 base, with 14 bases left between them. This CDR3 region has 15 residues. The time point here: after neoadjuvant nivolumab, at surgical resection. The data were taken from a study of neoadjuvant anti-PD-1 for oral cavity cancer. Notes on the study in general: Only a few patients per response group were TCR-analyzed; validation needed.

The repertoire was sequenced with immunoSEQ multiplex PCR; TCRdb's copy has only in-frame clones and lacks some. The profile covers about 42,000 clones, with approximately 80% appearing a single time and 4% to 5.5% taken by the ten largest. V gene TRBV7-6 combines with J gene TRBJ1-1; D not resolved. This specimen was PBMCs, taken after nivolumab (anti-PD-1) treatment. The receptor was isolated from a person aged 35-80 years with oral cavity squamous cell carcinoma. CDR3 protein: CASSPRQSQNTEAFF. The CDR3 bases are TGTGCCAGCAGCCCCAGGCAGTCTCAGAACACTGAAGCTTTCTTT. Variable domain in full (rest from reference TRBV7-6 and TRBJ1-1): GAGVSQSPRYKVTKRGQDVALRCDPISGHVSLYWYRQALGQGPEFLTYFNYEAQQDKSGLPNDRFSAERPEGSISTLTIQRTEQRDSAMYRCASSPRQSQNTEAFFGQGTRLTVV.